Below, 25 T cell receptor beta chains from the same sample are listed, as sequenced in a study of Ad26.COV2.S vaccination and SARS-CoV-2 variants. Only in-frame clones appear in the TCRdb table, and some are missing; sequencing was by immunoSEQ multiplex PCR. The repertoire has hundreds of thousands of clones, about 89% of them found once; the top ten carry just under 5%. The treatment is: roughly 20 received Ad26.COV2.S at low or high dose, single or two shots; 5 received placebo; per-sample allocation not given. Sampling was performed 63 days after the first vaccine or placebo injection. Specimen: peripheral blood, collected in a trial of Ad26.COV2.S vaccine versus placebo. These receptors were taken from a person between 18 and 60 years old who received the Ad26.COV2.S COVID-19 vaccine or a placebo.

CDR3 DNA sequence: TGTGCCAGTCGAACAGGGACCTACAATGAGCAGTTCTTC. This translates into CASRTGTYNEQFF. The rearrangement uses TRBV12-3 or TRBV12-4 and TRBJ2-1; D might be TRBD1 (6 bases). The length of the CDR3 is 13 residues. The ends were cut back, 9 bases at V and 2 bases at J, with 11 bases in the middle.

The sample holds one count of this clone. At the DNA level, this CDR3 is encoded by other sequences in the same sample as well. J is TRBJ1-1 and V is TRBV7-9, with D unresolved. Deletions cut 4 bases from V and 3 bases from J, with 3 bases between. CDR3 length: 11 residues. Germline CDR1 and CDR2: SEHNR and FQNEAQ (reference sequence). CDR3 sequence: CASSSDTEAFF. As DNA, the CDR3 is TGTGCCAGCAGCTCAGACACTGAAGCTTTCTTT.

The J gene is TRBJ2-2, the V gene TRBV30; TRBD2 aligns across 9 bases. The CDR3 runs 15 residues. In germline, CDR1 is GTSNPN, CDR2 SVGIG (reference sequence). V lost 1 base to trimming and J lost 3 bases; unmatched junction nucleotides: 3. This CDR3 reads CAWSGSGRHTGELFF. DNA for the CDR3: TGTGCCTGGAGTGGGAGCGGGAGGCACACCGGGGAGCTGTTTTTT.

V is TRBV5-6 and J is TRBJ2-7, with a possible D match to TRBD2 (5 bases). CDR1 and CDR2 from the germline V gene are SGHDT and YYEEEE. The V end lost 0 bases, the J end lost 2 bases, and 9 bases lay between the germline ends. The CDR3 has 14 amino acids. The CDR3, as DNA: TGTGCCAGCAGCTTGGCCGGGGAACCCTACGAGCAGTACTTC. Encoded protein: CASSLAGEPYEQYF.

This chain uses TRBV10-3 with TRBJ2-3; D may be TRBD1 or TRBD2 (5 bases each). V lost 6 bases and J lost 0, with 13 bases in between. The germline gives CDR1 ENHRY, CDR2 SYGVKD. This CDR3 comprises 15 residues. CDR3 bases: TGTGCCATCAGCAGGGACGAGGCTAGCACAGATACGCAGTATTTT. Residues: CAISRDEASTDTQYF.

The chain has TRBV7-2 and TRBJ2-7; 9 bases agree with TRBD2. The CDR3 runs 15 residues. The germline gives CDR1 SGHTA, CDR2 FQGNSA. Trimming cost V 6 bases and J 8 bases; bases outside gene matches: 14. The CDR3 DNA sequence: TGTGCCAGCAGGCAATGGGTTAGCGGGAGTAATAAGCAGTACTTC. Its protein is CASRQWVSGSNKQYF.

J is TRBJ2-5 and V is TRBV25-1; D perhaps matches TRBD1 (6 bases). Germline V gene sequence: CDR1 MGHDK, CDR2 SYGVNS. The ends were cut back, 5 bases at V and 3 bases at J, with 10 bases in the middle. The CDR3 is made up of 13 amino acids. The CDR3 sequence: CASSHPGEETQYF. CDR3 DNA sequence: TGTGCCAGCAGTCATCCAGGGGAAGAGACCCAGTACTTC.

This clone was found once. The chain links TRBV19 to TRBJ1-1; maybe TRBD1 (6 bases). Trimming left V 1 base short and J 5 bases short, with 11 bases between. This CDR3 contains 14 residues. Germline CDR1 is LNHDA and CDR2 is SQIVND (reference sequence). CDR3 sequence (DNA): TGTGCCAGTAGTATAGGACGGGGGCGGACTGAAGCTTTCTTT. Protein: CASSIGRGRTEAFF. Full variable domain (outside the CDR3, taken from reference TRBV19 and TRBJ1-1): DGGITQSPKYLFRKEGQNVTLSCEQNLNHDAMYWYRQDPGQGLRLIYYSQIVNDFQKGDIAEGYSVSREKKESFPLTVTSAQKNPTAFYLCASSIGRGRTEAFFGQGTRLTVV.

The chain couples TRBV7-2 to TRBJ2-1; 12 bases align to TRBD2. The CDR3 length is 17 residues. Germline values: CDR1 SGHTA, CDR2 FQGNSA. V was clipped by 5 bases and J by 2 bases; unmatched bases: 7. CDR3 DNA: TGTGCCAGCAGCCCAAGGGCTAGCGGGGGGGCCTACAATGAGCAGTTCTTC. It translates to CASSPRASGGAYNEQFF.

This clone was detected only once. The chain recombines TRBV5-1 with TRBJ1-1; possible D gene TRBD1, 5 bases. Germline loops: CDR1 SGHRS, CDR2 YFSETQ. This CDR3 has 15 residues. V was clipped by 4 bases and J by 3 bases, with 16 bases between them. CDR3 residues: CASSHGTGTDTEAFF. CDR3 nucleotides: TGCGCCAGCAGCCACGGAACCGGGACGGACACTGAAGCTTTCTTT. The full variable domain, with the rest looked up from reference TRBV5-1 and TRBJ1-1, is KAGVTQTPRYLIKTRGQQVTLSCSPISGHRSVSWYQQTPGQGLQFLFEYFSETQRNKGNFPGRFSGRQFSNSRSEMNVSTLELGDSALYLCASSHGTGTDTEAFFGQGTRLTVV.

J is TRBJ1-1 and V is TRBV5-6, with TRBD1 matching over 7 bases. The CDR3 length is 14 residues. V lost 6 bases to trimming and J lost 1 base; unmatched junction nucleotides: 6. CDR1 and CDR2 from the germline V gene are SGHDT and YYEEEE. CDR3 protein: CASTRTGRNTEAFF. Here the CDR3 DNA reads TGTGCCAGCACCCGGACAGGTCGGAACACTGAAGCTTTCTTT.

V gene TRBV9 combines with J gene TRBJ1-1, with no clear D. CDR1 is SGDLS and CDR2 is YYNGEE in the germline V gene. The ends were cut back, 0 bases at V and 3 bases at J, with 6 bases in the middle. CDR3 length equals 13 residues. In DNA form, the CDR3 reads TGTGCCAGCAGCGTAGATTCCCACACTGAAGCTTTCTTT. Its translation is CASSVDSHTEAFF.

The rearrangement joins TRBV15 to TRBJ2-2, with 10 positions matching TRBD2. The ends lost 0 bases at V and 6 bases at J; junction bases unmatched: 10. Germline V gene data show CDR1 as LNHNV and CDR2 as YYDKDF (reference sequence). This CDR3 region has 18 residues. Here the CDR3 reads CATSRERLAGVRAGELFF. CDR3 sequence (DNA): TGTGCCACCAGCAGAGAGAGGCTAGCGGGGGTTCGAGCCGGGGAGCTGTTTTTT.

This chain joins TRBV2 and TRBJ2-7; the D gene is possibly TRBD2 (6 bases). The V end was cut by 1 base, the J end by 3 bases, with 13 bases between. This CDR3 region has 15 residues. The germline V gene encodes CDR1 SNHLY and CDR2 FYNNEI. CDR3 DNA sequence: TGTGCCAGCAGTGAAGGTCCCGGGACTTTCTACGAGCAGTACTTC. Translating gives CASSEGPGTFYEQYF.

The chain joins TRBV10-3 to TRBJ1-5, with D unresolved. This CDR3 region has 13 residues. In germline, CDR1 is ENHRY, CDR2 SYGVKD. Between the trimmed V and J ends, which lost 4 bases and 5 bases, there was a span of 9 bases. CDR3 DNA: TGTGCCATCAGTGGTGGGAGGCATCAGCCCCAGCATTTT. This sequence encodes CAISGGRHQPQHF.

The V call is TRBV4-1, the J call TRBJ2-5; D possibly corresponds to TRBD2 (6 bases). The CDR3 has 17 residues. Germline CDR1 MGHRA, CDR2 YSYEKL. Trimming removed 0 bases at V and 3 bases at J, with 17 bases between. CDR3 region: CASSQDPGGVGEETQYF. In DNA form, the CDR3 reads TGCGCCAGCAGCCAAGATCCGGGCGGGGTTGGGGAAGAGACCCAGTACTTC.

The chain is built from TRBV6-5 and TRBJ1-6, with no clear D. Germline values: CDR1 MNHEY, CDR2 SVGAGI. The length of the CDR3 is 13 residues. Trimming stripped 8 bases from V and 10 bases from J, with 15 bases between. This chain's CDR3 is CASSIGGYSPLHF. The CDR3 bases are TGTGCCAGCTCTATTGGAGGGTACTCACCCCTCCACTTT.

V is TRBV7-9 and J is TRBJ1-4; D is unclear. Germline V CDR1 and CDR2: SEHNR, FQNEAQ (reference sequence). This CDR3 contains 15 residues. V was pared by 1 base and J by 2 bases, with 8 bases between. The CDR3 region is CASSLVVGTNEKLFF. CDR3 nucleotides: TGTGCCAGCAGCTTAGTCGTGGGGACTAATGAAAAACTGTTTTTT. Looking up the rest from reference TRBV7-9 and TRBJ1-4 gives the full variable domain: DTGVSQNPRHKITKRGQNVTFRCDPISEHNRLYWYRQTLGQGPEFLTYFQNEAQLEKSRLLSDRFSAERPKGSFSTLEIQRTEQGDSAMYLCASSLVVGTNEKLFFGSGTQLSVL.

The chain joins TRBV9 to TRBJ2-7; a possible D gene is TRBD1 (5 bases). Trimming took 0 bases from V and 3 from J, leaving 10 bases between them. CDR1 SGDLS and CDR2 YYNGEE come from the germline V gene. The CDR3 consists of 14 residues. The CDR3 protein is CASSVASGHYEQYF. The CDR3 DNA is TGTGCCAGCAGCGTAGCGTCAGGGCACTACGAGCAGTACTTC.

This chain links TRBV27 with TRBJ2-3; no clear D gene. The V gene lost 5 bases and the J gene lost 0 bases, with 6 bases spanning the gap. Germline assignment: CDR1 MNHEY and CDR2 SMNVEV (reference sequence). CDR3 length equals 13 residues. In nucleotides, the CDR3 is TGTGCCAGCAGTAGAGCTAGCACAGATACGCAGTATTTT. It codes for CASSRASTDTQYF.

The chain recombines TRBV19 with TRBJ2-2; 7 bases are a match to TRBD1. The J segment lost 4 bases and the V segment lost 3 bases, leaving 5 bases of the junction unmatched. Germline V gene lookup returns CDR1 LNHDA and CDR2 SQIVND (reference sequence). This CDR3 spans 15 amino acids. The CDR3 DNA follows: TGTGCCAGTAGTATTAGGGGGCGAAGCACCGGGGAGCTGTTTTTT. Its protein is CASSIRGRSTGELFF.

The chain uses TRBV27 and TRBJ2-7; tentatively, D is TRBD1 or TRBD2 (6 bases each). The CDR3 is 14 residues long. Germline assignment: CDR1 MNHEY and CDR2 SMNVEV (reference sequence). The V and J ends lost 2 bases and 1 base respectively, with 9 bases between them. The CDR3 here is CASSLRGDSYEQYF. The CDR3 DNA reads as TGTGCCAGCAGTTTAAGGGGGGATTCCTACGAGCAGTACTTC.

This chain uses TRBV7-9 with TRBJ1-6; TRBD1 is a possible D gene (6 bases). Trimming pared 3 bases from V and 5 bases from J, leaving 14 bases between. The CDR3 spans 16 residues. Germline CDR1 reads SEHNR; CDR2 reads FQNEAQ (reference sequence). CDR3 amino acids: CASSFVQGIDNSPLHF. CDR3 DNA sequence: TGTGCCAGCAGCTTCGTCCAGGGGATCGATAATTCACCCCTCCACTTT.

The chain couples TRBV5-5 to TRBJ1-3, with no clear D. Germline assignment: CDR1 SGHKS and CDR2 YYEKEE (reference sequence). The CDR3 consists of 16 residues. Trimming removed 0 bases from V and 0 bases from J, with 10 bases in between. The CDR3 DNA reads as TGTGCCAGCAGCTTGGGGCCAGGACTCTCTGGAAACACCATATATTTT. It specifies CASSLGPGLSGNTIYF.

V gene TRBV7-8 combines with J gene TRBJ1-6; D call uncertain. Germline CDR1 SGHVS, CDR2 FQNEAQ. This CDR3 is 14 amino acids long. V gave up 2 bases and J gave up 6 bases, with 8 bases separating them. The chain's CDR3 is CASSLRAVNSPLHF. CDR3 nucleotides: TGTGCCAGCAGCTTACGGGCCGTTAATTCACCCCTCCACTTT.